This entry is about one TCR beta chain. Its antigen is unknown. Germline lookup yields CDR1 MNHNY and CDR2 SVGAGI (reference sequence). The CDR3 runs to 13 residues. V lost 2 bases to trimming and J lost 4 bases, with 5 bases between them. Clones were sequenced by immunoSEQ multiplex PCR, and TCRdb holds only the in-frame ones, with some missing. The sample shows around 75,000 clones, roughly two thirds of them seen only once. Antigen-specific CD4+ T cell clonotypes were called by their expansion after viral peptide-pool culture in ViraFEST. Following 10 days of culture, CD4+ T cells were isolated. This individual contracted SARS-CoV-2 between March and December 2020, as verified by PCR. Wells of two million PBMC each were grown with approximately 10 IU/ml IL-2 and roughly 10 ug/ml peptides. This entry is derived from a study of vaccination effects on CD4 cells after COVID-19.

The chain joins TRBV6-6 to TRBJ2-2; D not certain. This clonotype was obtained from a human donor who had a prior SARS-CoV-2 infection. Here the sequenced sample was CD4+ T cells from PBMCs cultured with HIV peptides, taken before COVID-19 vaccination. Subset specified: HIV-1 Nef peptide pool negative control/reference culture. DNA of the CDR3: TGTGCCAGCAGTTACGTAGGCACCGGGGAGCTGTTTTTT. It translates to CASSYVGTGELFF.